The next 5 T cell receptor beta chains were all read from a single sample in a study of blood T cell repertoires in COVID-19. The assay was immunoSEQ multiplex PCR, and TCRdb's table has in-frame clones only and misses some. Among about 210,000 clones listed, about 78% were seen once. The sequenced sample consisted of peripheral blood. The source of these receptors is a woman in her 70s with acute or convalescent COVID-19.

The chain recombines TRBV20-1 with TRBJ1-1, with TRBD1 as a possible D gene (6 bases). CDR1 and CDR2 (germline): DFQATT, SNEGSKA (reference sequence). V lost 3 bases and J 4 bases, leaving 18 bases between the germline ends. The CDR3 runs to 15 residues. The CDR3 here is CSASEWGQSGTEAFF. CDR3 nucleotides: TGCAGTGCTAGTGAGTGGGGACAAAGTGGCACTGAAGCTTTCTTT.

The CDR3 DNA reads as TGTGCCAGCAGCCGCCCCCTCGAGCGGGGGGGAAAAGAGACCCAGTACTTC. Amino acid sequence: CASSRPLERGGKETQYF. The chain joins TRBV9 to TRBJ2-5; 10 bases map to TRBD2. The germline CDR1 and CDR2 sequences are SGDLS and YYNGEE. The CDR3 extends over 17 amino acids. The V and J ends lost 4 bases and 3 bases, in that order; junction bases with no gene match: 12.

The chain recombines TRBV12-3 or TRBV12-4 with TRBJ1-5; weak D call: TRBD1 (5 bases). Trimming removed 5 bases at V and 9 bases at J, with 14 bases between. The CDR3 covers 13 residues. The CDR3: CASSPRGSGPQHF. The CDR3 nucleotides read TGTGCCAGCAGTCCCCGGGGGTCTGGGCCCCAGCATTTT.

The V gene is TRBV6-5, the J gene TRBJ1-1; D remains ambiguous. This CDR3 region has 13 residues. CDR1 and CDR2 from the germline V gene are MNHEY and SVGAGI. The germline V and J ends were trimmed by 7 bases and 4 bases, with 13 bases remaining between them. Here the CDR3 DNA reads TGTGCCAGCAAAACCCTCGTCGGCACTGAAGCTTTCTTT. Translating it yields CASKTLVGTEAFF.

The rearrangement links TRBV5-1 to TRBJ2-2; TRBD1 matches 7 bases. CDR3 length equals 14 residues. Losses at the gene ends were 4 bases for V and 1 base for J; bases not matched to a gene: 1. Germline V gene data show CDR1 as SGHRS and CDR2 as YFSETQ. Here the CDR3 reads CASSRTGNTGELFF. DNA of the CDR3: TGCGCCAGCAGCCGGACAGGGAACACCGGGGAGCTGTTTTTT. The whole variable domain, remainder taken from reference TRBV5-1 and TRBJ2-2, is KAGVTQTPRYLIKTRGQQVTLSCSPISGHRSVSWYQQTPGQGLQFLFEYFSETQRNKGNFPGRFSGRQFSNSRSEMNVSTLELGDSALYLCASSRTGNTGELFFGEGSRLTVL.